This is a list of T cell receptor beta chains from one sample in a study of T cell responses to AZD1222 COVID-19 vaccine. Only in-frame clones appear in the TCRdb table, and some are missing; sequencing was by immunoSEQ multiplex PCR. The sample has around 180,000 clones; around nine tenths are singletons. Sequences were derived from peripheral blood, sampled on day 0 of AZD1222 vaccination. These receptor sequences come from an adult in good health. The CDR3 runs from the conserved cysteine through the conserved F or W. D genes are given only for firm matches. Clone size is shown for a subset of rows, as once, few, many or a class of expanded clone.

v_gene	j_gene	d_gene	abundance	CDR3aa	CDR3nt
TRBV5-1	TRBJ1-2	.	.	CASSLDLPGADGYTF	TGCGCCAGCAGCTTGGACCTTCCAGGGGCGGATGGCTACACCTTC
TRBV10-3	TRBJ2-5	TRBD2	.	CATPSGGALETQYF	TGTGCCACTCCAAGCGGGGGGGCCCTGGAGACCCAGTACTTC
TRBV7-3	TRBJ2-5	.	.	CASSLLGRGPQETQYF	TGTGCCAGCAGCTTATTGGGTAGGGGACCCCAAGAGACCCAGTACTTC
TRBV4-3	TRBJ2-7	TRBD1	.	CASSQERQGNSYEQYF	TGCGCCAGCAGCCAGGAGAGACAGGGCAATTCCTACGAGCAGTACTTC
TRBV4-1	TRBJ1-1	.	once	CASSQDDLRSTEAFF	TGCGCCAGCAGCCAAGATGACTTGAGGAGCACTGAAGCTTTCTTT
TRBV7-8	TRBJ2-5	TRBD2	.	CASSAGTSGGWQTQYF	TGTGCCAGCAGCGCCGGGACTAGCGGAGGGTGGCAGACCCAGTACTTC
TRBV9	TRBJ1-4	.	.	CASSARARETEKLFF	TGTGCCAGCAGCGCCAGAGCCAGGGAGACGGAAAAACTGTTTTTT
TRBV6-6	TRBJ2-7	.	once	CASSYSNGGEQYF	TGTGCCAGCAGTTACTCGAACGGGGGTGAGCAGTACTTC
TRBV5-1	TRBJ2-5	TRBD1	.	CASSSDDRGETQYF	TGCGCCAGCAGCTCCGACGACAGGGGGGAGACCCAGTACTTC
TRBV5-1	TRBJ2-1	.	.	CASSLRPTGDNEQFF	TGCGCCAGCAGCTTACGACCTACCGGGGACAATGAGCAGTTCTTC
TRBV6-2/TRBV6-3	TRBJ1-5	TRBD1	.	CASSPGTGNNQPQHF	TGTGCCAGCAGTCCGGGGACAGGGAACAATCAGCCCCAGCATTTT
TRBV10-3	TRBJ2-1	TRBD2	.	CAITPSGDYNEQFF	TGTGCCATCACTCCTAGCGGGGACTACAATGAGCAGTTCTTC
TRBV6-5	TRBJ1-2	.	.	CASSYRDTGYGYTF	TGTGCCAGCAGTTACCGGGACACCGGATATGGCTACACCTTC
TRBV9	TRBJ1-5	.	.	CASSPGSTNQPQHF	TGTGCCAGCAGCCCGGGGAGTACCAATCAGCCCCAGCATTTT
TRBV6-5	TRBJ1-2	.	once	CASSYQQKVGGYTF	TGTGCCAGCAGTTACCAACAGAAGGTGGGCGGCTACACCTTC
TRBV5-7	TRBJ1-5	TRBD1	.	CASSLDDRGFNQPQHF	TGTGCCAGCAGCTTGGATGACAGGGGGTTCAATCAGCCCCAGCATTTT
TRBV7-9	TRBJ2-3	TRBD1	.	CASSPRTGPSPDTQYF	TGTGCCAGCAGCCCCCGGACAGGGCCGAGCCCAGATACGCAGTATTTT
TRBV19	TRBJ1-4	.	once	CASTSRKGGIEKLFF	TGTGCCAGTACCTCACGAAAGGGCGGAATTGAAAAACTGTTTTTT
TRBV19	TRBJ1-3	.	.	CASSIRNRASGNTIYF	TGTGCCAGTAGTATTAGGAACAGAGCCTCTGGAAACACCATATATTTT
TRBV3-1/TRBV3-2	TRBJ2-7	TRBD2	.	CASSQRLAGVDEQYF	TGTGCCAGCAGCCAACGGCTAGCGGGGGTTGACGAGCAGTACTTC
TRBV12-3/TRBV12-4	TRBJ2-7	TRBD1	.	CASSSQDRVEQYF	TGTGCCAGCAGTTCTCAGGACAGGGTCGAGCAGTACTTC
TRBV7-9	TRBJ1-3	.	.	CASRIGGSSGNTIYF	TGTGCCAGCAGGATCGGGGGGAGTTCTGGAAACACCATATATTTT
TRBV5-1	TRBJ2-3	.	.	CASSLEAGVPTDTQYF	TGCGCCAGCAGCTTGGAGGCAGGGGTCCCCACAGATACGCAGTATTTT
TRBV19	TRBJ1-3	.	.	CASIDKDLVFGNTIYF	TGTGCCAGTATAGACAAGGACCTCGTCTTTGGAAACACCATATATTTT
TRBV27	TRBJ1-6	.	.	CASSWGSNNSPLHF	TGTGCCAGCAGTTGGGGGAGTAATAATTCACCCCTCCACTTT
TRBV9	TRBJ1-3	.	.	CASSVTGNTIYF	TGTGCCAGCAGCGTGACTGGAAACACCATATATTTT
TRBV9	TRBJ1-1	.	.	CASSVDWRRVEAFF	TGTGCCAGCAGCGTAGATTGGCGCCGGGTTGAAGCTTTCTTT
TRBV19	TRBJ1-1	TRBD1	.	CASHPAQGVTEAFF	TGTGCCAGTCACCCAGCACAGGGGGTAACTGAAGCTTTCTTT
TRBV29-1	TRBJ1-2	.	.	CSVDKGSNGYTF	TGCAGCGTTGACAAGGGGTCGAATGGCTACACCTTC
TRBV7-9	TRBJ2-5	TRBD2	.	CASSQGSGGAETQYF	TGTGCCAGCAGCCAAGGTAGCGGGGGGGCGGAGACCCAGTACTTC
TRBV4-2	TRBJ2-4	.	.	CASSQSTAGAGSIQYF	TGTGCCAGCAGCCAATCCACGGCCGGGGCGGGGTCCATTCAGTACTTC
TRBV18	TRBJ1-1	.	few	CASSPIGTAEAFF	TGTGCCAGCTCACCAATAGGCACCGCTGAAGCTTTCTTT
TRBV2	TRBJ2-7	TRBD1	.	CASMWTGDVYEQYF	TGTGCCAGCATGTGGACAGGCGATGTTTACGAGCAGTACTTC
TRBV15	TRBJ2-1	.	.	CATSRDRRRNEQFF	TGTGCCACCAGCAGAGATAGGCGGCGAAATGAGCAGTTCTTC
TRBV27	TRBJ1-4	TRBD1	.	CASSPGGQGAPWEKLFF	TGTGCCAGCAGCCCCGGGGGACAGGGGGCCCCTTGGGAAAAACTGTTTTTT
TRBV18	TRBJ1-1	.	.	CASFRVRNTEAFF	TGTGCCAGCTTCCGAGTGAGGAACACTGAAGCTTTCTTT
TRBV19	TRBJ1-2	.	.	CASSMAGVRSYGYTF	TGTGCCAGTAGTATGGCCGGGGTTCGTTCCTATGGCTACACCTTC
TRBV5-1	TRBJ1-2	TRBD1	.	CASSLGTGSYGYTF	TGCGCCAGCAGCTTGGGGACAGGGAGCTATGGCTACACCTTC
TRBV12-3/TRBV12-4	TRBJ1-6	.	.	CASSLEGPPLHF	TGTGCCAGCTCCCTCGAGGGTCCACCCCTCCACTTT
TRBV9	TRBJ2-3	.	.	CASSVTLVDTQYF	TGTGCCAGCAGCGTGACTCTGGTAGATACGCAGTATTTT
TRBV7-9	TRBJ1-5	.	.	CASSPTTEAGPQHF	TGTGCCAGCAGCCCCACGACAGAGGCTGGGCCCCAGCATTTT
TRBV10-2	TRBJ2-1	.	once	CASSEPLTREQFF	TGCGCCAGCAGTGAGCCTCTTACAAGGGAGCAGTTCTTC
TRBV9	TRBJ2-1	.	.	CASSVAPERDEQFF	TGTGCCAGCAGCGTAGCCCCGGAGAGGGATGAGCAGTTCTTC
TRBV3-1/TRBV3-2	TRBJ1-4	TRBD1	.	CASSQDADRGGEKLFF	TGTGCCAGCAGCCAAGACGCCGACAGGGGGGGGGAAAAACTGTTTTTT
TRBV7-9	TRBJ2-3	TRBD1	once	CASSSGQGGDTQYF	TGTGCCAGCAGCTCGGGACAGGGGGGAGATACGCAGTATTTT